Sequencing of this T cell receptor (beta chain) was carried out in a study of blood T cell repertoires in COVID-19. As for the study in general: Both acute and convalescent COVID-19 samples were obtained from the United States, Italy and Spain. PBMCs, B-cell-depleted T cells, or T cells provided the cDNA or gDNA that made up the material.

Source study methods: Amplification from reference gene primers served as the basis for estimated nucleated cell counts. Clones were sequenced by immunoSEQ multiplex PCR, and TCRdb holds only the in-frame ones, with some missing. The DNA was the basis for D and trimming; V, J and clone size are from that table. The table includes 200,000 to 250,000 clones, approximately 86% detected once. The sequence was collected from a woman between 55 and 75 years old with active or convalescent COVID-19. The specimen was peripheral blood.

The CDR3 reads CASSFLEEGSEQFF. The CDR3 DNA reads as TGTGCCAGCAGCTTCTTAGAGGAGGGGTCTGAGCAGTTCTTC. This chain uses TRBV7-9 with TRBJ2-1; possible D gene TRBD2, 6 bases. This CDR3 has 14 residues. The germline CDR1 and CDR2 sequences are SEHNR and FQNEAQ (reference sequence). Trimming cost V 3 bases and J 9 bases, with 15 bases left between them.